These 32 T cell receptor beta chains were all obtained from the same sample, sequenced in a study of T cell changes during pregnancy in multiple sclerosis. TCRdb keeps only in-frame clones here, not all; method: immunoSEQ multiplex PCR. The table records about 12,000 clones, over 90% of them present only once. The sequenced sample was CD4+ T cells from peripheral blood mononuclear cells, obtained before pregnancy. Receptor source: a female donor with multiple sclerosis, enrolled in a pregnancy study.

The chain combines TRBV6-5 with TRBJ2-1; 7 bases line up with TRBD2. CDR3 length: 12 amino acids. Germline-derived CDR1 and CDR2 are MNHEY and SVGAGI. Unmatched junction bases numbered 6, after V lost 6 bases and J lost 10 bases. CDR3 sequence (DNA): TGTGCCAGCAGCAAGCGGGGTCGGGAGCAGTTCTTC. Translated, it gives CASSKRGREQFF.

The genes are TRBV6-5 and TRBJ2-5, with a possible D match to TRBD2 (7 bases). V was cut by 0 bases and J by 4 bases, with 15 bases left in between. Germline V gene data show CDR1 as MNHEY and CDR2 as SVGAGI. The CDR3 length is 16 residues. This CDR3 reads CASSYSRGRWGETQYF. The CDR3 DNA reads TGTGCCAGCAGTTACTCGCGGGGGCGGTGGGGAGAGACCCAGTACTTC.

The genes are TRBV10-3 and TRBJ2-3; the D gene is possibly TRBD1 (6 bases). This CDR3 is 14 amino acids long. Between the trimmed V and J ends, which lost 6 bases and 0 bases, there was a span of 10 bases. Per germline, CDR1 ENHRY and CDR2 SYGVKD. The CDR3 DNA follows: TGTGCCATCAGGGGGGCTTTCAGCACAGATACGCAGTATTTT. Translated: CAIRGAFSTDTQYF.

CDR3: CASSHPIRTSSTEKLFF. CDR3 sequence (DNA): TGTGCCAGCAGCCACCCGATTCGGACTTCTAGCACGGAAAAACTGTTTTTT. V gene TRBV7-9 combines with J gene TRBJ1-4; D unresolved. Germline values: CDR1 SEHNR, CDR2 FQNEAQ (reference sequence). The CDR3 consists of 17 residues. Deletions cut 5 bases from V and 8 bases from J, with 24 bases between. The full variable domain, its missing parts supplied by reference TRBV7-9 and TRBJ1-4, is DTGVSQNPRHKITKRGQNVTFRCDPISEHNRLYWYRQTLGQGPEFLTYFQNEAQLEKSRLLSDRFSAERPKGSFSTLEIQRTEQGDSAMYLCASSHPIRTSSTEKLFFGSGTQLSVL.

The DNA of the CDR3 is TGTGCCAGCAACCTCGGGGGTGGCGATACGCAGTATTTT. It translates to CASNLGGGDTQYF. The genes are TRBV2 and TRBJ2-3, with TRBD2 as a possible D gene (6 bases). The V and J ends lost 7 bases and 6 bases respectively, with 14 bases between them. Germline CDR1 SNHLY, CDR2 FYNNEI. There are 13 residues in the CDR3.

V and J are TRBV7-3 and TRBJ2-7, with 11 bases lining up with TRBD2. Germline V gives CDR1 SGHTA, CDR2 FQGTGA. The CDR3 is 15 amino acids. With V trimmed by 5 bases and J by 9 bases, 12 bases remained unmatched. CDR3 protein: CASSPGGSGGALQYF. As DNA, the CDR3 is TGTGCCAGCAGCCCGGGCGGTAGCGGGGGGGCTTTGCAGTACTTC.

The chain is built from TRBV6-6 and TRBJ1-2; 8 bases align to TRBD1. The trim removed 6 bases at V and 4 bases at J, leaving 13 bases unmatched. The CDR3 sequence is 16 residues long. Germline V gene sequence: CDR1 MNHNY, CDR2 SVGAGI (reference sequence). CDR3 sequence reads: CASRDSAGTGPYGYTF. The CDR3, as DNA: TGTGCCAGCAGAGACTCAGCCGGGACAGGACCCTATGGCTACACCTTC.

The chain combines TRBV2 with TRBJ2-5; TRBD2 matches at 10 bases. J gave up 3 bases and V 2 bases, and 6 bases lay outside the gene matches. CDR3 length: 16 amino acids. Germline V gene sequence: CDR1 SNHLY, CDR2 FYNNEI. The CDR3 here is CASSEMRLAGEETQYF. The DNA for the CDR3 is TGTGCCAGCAGTGAAATGCGGCTAGCGGGAGAAGAGACCCAGTACTTC.

The chain employs TRBV15 and TRBJ2-7; tentative D call: TRBD2 (8 bases). V lost 0 bases and J lost 3, with 15 bases in between. Per the germline V gene, CDR1 is LNHNV and CDR2 is YYDKDF (reference sequence). The CDR3 is 16 residues long. Here the CDR3 reads CATSRDPGGTVYEQYF. CDR3 nucleotides: TGTGCCACCAGCAGAGATCCGGGGGGGACAGTCTACGAGCAGTACTTC.

V and J are TRBV9 and TRBJ2-5, with 14 positions matching TRBD2. V was clipped by 2 bases and J by 1 base; unmatched bases: 7. Looked up from germline, CDR1 is SGDLS and CDR2 is YYNGEE. CDR3 length: 18 residues. As DNA, the CDR3 is TGTGCCAGCAGCGTGGGACTAGCGGGGGCCCAGTCCCAAGAGACCCAGTACTTC. The encoded protein is CASSVGLAGAQSQETQYF.

The chain is built from TRBV19 and TRBJ2-2; 8 bases are shared with TRBD2. With V trimmed by 6 bases and J by 6 bases, 6 bases remained unmatched. Germline values: CDR1 LNHDA, CDR2 SQIVND (reference sequence). This CDR3 region has 14 residues. CDR3 DNA sequence: TGTGCCAGTAGGTTAGCGGGGTCCCCCGGGGAGCTGTTTTTT. Translation gives CASRLAGSPGELFF.

This sequence joins TRBV5-6 and TRBJ1-5, with D perhaps TRBD1 (5 bases). The CDR3 is made up of 18 amino acids. V was trimmed by 4 bases and J by 0 bases, leaving 20 bases between them. Germline assignment: CDR1 SGHDT and CDR2 YYEEEE. The CDR3 nucleotides are TGTGCCAGCAGCCCCCAGAATAACAGGTCATATAGCAATCAGCCCCAGCATTTT. It encodes CASSPQNNRSYSNQPQHF.

The genes are TRBV11-3 and TRBJ2-7; D might be TRBD1 (6 bases). This CDR3 has 13 residues. Trimming stripped 4 bases from V and 5 bases from J, with 12 bases between. Germline V gene data show CDR1 as SGHNT and CDR2 as YENEEA. The CDR3 spells CASSSLRGNEQYF. In DNA form, the CDR3 reads TGTGCCAGCAGCTCGCTCAGGGGCAACGAGCAGTACTTC. Full variable domain (remainder filled in from reference TRBV11-3 and TRBJ2-7): EAGVVQSPRYKIIEKKQPVAFWCNPISGHNTLYWYLQNLGQGPELLIRYENEEAVDDSQLPKDRFSAERLKGVDSTLKIQPAELGDSAVYLCASSSLRGNEQYFGPGTRLTVT.

V usage is TRBV19 and J usage is TRBJ1-1, with D maybe TRBD1 (5 bases). V was trimmed by 7 bases and J by 4 bases, leaving 10 bases between them. The length of the CDR3 is 12 residues. Germline V lookup: CDR1 LNHDA, CDR2 SQIVND (reference sequence). The DNA of the CDR3 is TGTGCCAGTAACATGGGGGGCACTGAAGCTTTCTTT. This sequence encodes CASNMGGTEAFF.

V is TRBV11-2 and J is TRBJ2-1, with 8 bases identical to TRBD1. The germline V gene has CDR1 SGHAT and CDR2 FQNNGV. The ends lost 5 bases at V and 6 bases at J; junction bases unmatched: 3. This CDR3 comprises 13 residues. The CDR3 is CASSLGQVNEQFF. CDR3 bases: TGTGCCAGCAGCCTGGGACAGGTCAATGAGCAGTTCTTC.

This sequence joins TRBV5-1 and TRBJ2-7, with 7 positions matching TRBD1. CDR3 length equals 14 residues. The germline gives CDR1 SGHRS, CDR2 YFSETQ. The V segment lost 2 bases and the J segment 5 bases; nucleotides outside the gene matches: 7. CDR3 amino acids: CASSFQGVVHEQYF. CDR3 coding DNA: TGCGCCAGCAGCTTCCAGGGGGTAGTTCACGAGCAGTACTTC.

This clone was counted a single time. The V gene is TRBV19, the J gene TRBJ2-1; the match to TRBD2 covers 10 bases. This CDR3 is built from 14 residues. Trimming removed 7 bases from V and 10 bases from J; junction bases left unmatched: 10. The germline gives CDR1 LNHDA, CDR2 SQIVND (reference sequence). The DNA for the CDR3 is TGTGCCAGTATCCCCCTAGCGGGGGCAAGAGAGCAGTTCTTC. This encodes CASIPLAGAREQFF. Full variable domain (remainder filled in from reference TRBV19 and TRBJ2-1): DGGITQSPKYLFRKEGQNVTLSCEQNLNHDAMYWYRQDPGQGLRLIYYSQIVNDFQKGDIAEGYSVSREKKESFPLTVTSAQKNPTAFYLCASIPLAGAREQFFGPGTRLTVL.

The J gene is TRBJ1-5, the V gene TRBV10-1, with 9 bases that match TRBD1. Germline V gene data show CDR1 as WNHNN and CDR2 as SYGVQD (reference sequence). The CDR3 contains 17 residues. Losses at the gene ends were 3 bases for V and 3 bases for J; bases not matched to a gene: 9. The DNA for the CDR3 is TGCGCCAGCAGTGATAGATGGGACAGGGCTGACAATCAGCCCCAGCATTTT. This translates into CASSDRWDRADNQPQHF.

The V call is TRBV30, the J call TRBJ1-1; 9 nucleotides align to TRBD1. Germline V CDR1 and CDR2: GTSNPN, SVGIG (reference sequence). This CDR3 region has 13 residues. J gave up 5 bases and V 4 bases, and 5 bases lay outside the gene matches. The CDR3 spells CAWMGQGITEAFF. The DNA of the CDR3 is TGTGCCTGGATGGGACAGGGAATTACTGAAGCTTTCTTT.

The chain couples TRBV9 to TRBJ2-1; 7 bases agree with TRBD2. Unmatched junction bases numbered 11, after V lost 4 bases and J lost 1 base. This CDR3 spans 17 amino acids. The germline CDR1 and CDR2 sequences are SGDLS and YYNGEE. CDR3 coding DNA: TGTGCCAGCAGCTTAAGAGCGGGGTGGCCTTCCTACAATGAGCAGTTCTTC. It is translated as CASSLRAGWPSYNEQFF.

This chain joins TRBV7-6 and TRBJ1-4; TRBD1 aligns across 9 bases. Germline loops: CDR1 SGHVS, CDR2 FNYEAQ. This CDR3 has 15 residues. V was pared by 3 bases and J by 8 bases, with 7 bases of the junction left unmatched. DNA for the CDR3: TGTGCCAGCAGCTTCGGGACAGGGATGGAAGAAAAACTGTTTTTT. It specifies CASSFGTGMEEKLFF.

The gene calls are TRBV5-1 and TRBJ1-6; 9 nucleotides line up with TRBD1. The CDR3 is 15 residues long. From germline, CDR1 is SGHRS and CDR2 YFSETQ. V trimming: 4 bases; J trimming: 10 bases; junction bases outside the gene matches: 9. The CDR3 protein is CASSDPGQGGSPLHF. In DNA form, the CDR3 reads TGCGCCAGCAGCGATCCGGGACAGGGAGGATCACCCCTCCACTTT.

This chain uses TRBV19 with TRBJ2-1; TRBD2 agrees at 14 bases. V lost 7 bases and J lost 12; bases outside the gene matches: 11. There are 15 residues in the CDR3. CDR1 LNHDA and CDR2 SQIVND come from the germline V gene (reference sequence). The chain's CDR3 is CASTGGGTSGGPQFF. The CDR3 DNA sequence: TGTGCCAGTACTGGGGGGGGGACTAGCGGGGGCCCGCAGTTCTTC.

V usage is TRBV7-9 and J usage is TRBJ1-4; no definite D call. The CDR3 runs 13 residues. Germline V CDR1 and CDR2: SEHNR, FQNEAQ (reference sequence). Trimming took off 5 bases at V and 4 bases at J, with 8 bases between the two ends. The CDR3 nucleotides read TGTGCCAGCAGCCCGGCGGTTAATGAAAAACTGTTTTTT. This codes for CASSPAVNEKLFF.

This clone was counted once. The chain links TRBV6-5 to TRBJ2-1; TRBD1 is a possible D gene (6 bases). V was shortened by 2 bases and J by 9 bases, with 11 bases between the two germline ends. Germline values: CDR1 MNHEY, CDR2 SVGAGI. The CDR3 is 13 residues long. Written as DNA, the CDR3 is TGTGCCAGCAGTTACACCACAGGGTTTGAGCAGTTCTTC. It is translated as CASSYTTGFEQFF.

The chain employs TRBV6-5 and TRBJ2-2, with unresolved D. Germline V CDR1 and CDR2: MNHEY, SVGAGI. The ends were cut back, 7 bases at V and 2 bases at J, with 11 bases in the middle. CDR3 length: 14 residues. CDR3 DNA: TGTGCCAGCAAAGCGCCAGCCAACACCGGGGAGCTGTTTTTT. As protein: CASKAPANTGELFF.

The V call is TRBV9, the J call TRBJ2-2; 8 bases are shared with TRBD2. The CDR3 is 16 amino acids. V lost 0 bases to trimming and J lost 3 bases; unmatched junction nucleotides: 4. Germline CDR1 is SGDLS and CDR2 is YYNGEE. CDR3 nucleotides: TGTGCCAGCAGCGTAGCGGGGGGGGCGGACACCGGGGAGCTGTTTTTT. It is translated as CASSVAGGADTGELFF.

This chain joins TRBV9 and TRBJ2-1; TRBD1 aligns across 9 bases. After removal of 2 bases from V and 10 bases from J, the junction contained 10 bases not matched to a gene. This CDR3 has 15 residues. Germline V gene sequence: CDR1 SGDLS, CDR2 YYNGEE. This CDR3 is CASSVRPTGGQEQFF. The CDR3 DNA is TGTGCCAGCAGCGTCCGCCCGACAGGGGGTCAAGAGCAGTTCTTC.

This clone was recorded once. The chain employs TRBV5-1 and TRBJ1-2, with a weak D call TRBD1 (6 bases). The CDR3 runs to 14 residues. Germline V gene data show CDR1 as SGHRS and CDR2 as YFSETQ. The V end lost 0 bases, the J end lost 5 bases, and 11 bases lay between the germline ends. The CDR3 reads CASSLGQELYGYTF. The CDR3 nucleotides are TGCGCCAGCAGCTTGGGACAGGAACTATATGGCTACACCTTC.

The chain uses TRBV5-1 and TRBJ2-7; D remains ambiguous. The CDR3 has 14 amino acids. Germline V gene data show CDR1 as SGHRS and CDR2 as YFSETQ. Trimming shortened V by 0 bases and J by 7 bases, and 14 bases separated the two germline ends. CDR3 bases: TGCGCCAGCAGCTTGGGCTACCCTACGATGGAGCAGTACTTC. Encoded protein: CASSLGYPTMEQYF.

The V call is TRBV11-1, the J call TRBJ2-1, with 8 bases that match TRBD2. Unmatched junction bases numbered 15, after V lost 2 bases and J lost 6 bases. Germline CDR1 is SGHAT and CDR2 is FQDESV (reference sequence). The CDR3 extends over 18 amino acids. The CDR3 nucleotides are TGTGCCAGCAGCTTATCGGCCGGGAGGGGGAGATGGGGCAATGAGCAGTTCTTC. Its translation: CASSLSAGRGRWGNEQFF.

The chain employs TRBV4-2 and TRBJ2-1; 8 bases are a match to TRBD2. The V gene's germline CDR1 is LGHNA and CDR2 YNFKEQ. There are 15 residues in the CDR3. With 6 bases clipped from V and 5 bases from J, the junction kept 9 bases outside the gene matches. CDR3: CASSSHRGGNNEQFF. For the CDR3, the DNA is TGTGCCAGCAGTAGCCATCGCGGGGGGAACAATGAGCAGTTCTTC.